This T cell receptor (beta chain) emerged from a study of human T cells and chemical hapten exposure. The overall study: Sensitization was performed using 2% DPC on an approximately 2 cm by approximately 2 cm upper inner arm skin site.

The time point is: pre-sensitization, week 0. Stated treatment: therapeutic diphenylcyclopropenone sensitization with weekly scalp DPC. The CDR3 is 14 residues long. V lost 4 bases and J lost 6; bases outside the gene matches: 3. Germline V gives CDR1 MNHNY, CDR2 SVGAGI (reference sequence). TCRdb recomputed calls from the RACE reads with MiXCR, one row per CDR3 protein. This table holds about 300,000 distinct CDR3 sequences, about 5% found once. The chain links TRBV6-6 to TRBJ2-7, with 13 bases aligning to TRBD2. The clonotype comes from a young woman with alopecia areata. Some clones in this sample may be carry-over from other donors' samples. The source material was whole blood, sampled in connection with sensitization to the hapten diphenylcyclopropenone (DPC). CDR3 sequence reads: CASSLTSGGGEQYF. DNA for the CDR3: TGTGCCAGCAGTTTAACTAGCGGGGGGGGCGAGCAGTACTTC.